These 30 T cell receptor beta chains share one sample of origin, sequenced in a study of T cells in Graves' hyperthyroidism and ophthalmopathy. RNA transcripts yielded amplified TCR beta CDR3 regions. The HTBI set primed first-round TCR CDR3 RT-PCR. TCRdb independently ran MiXCR on the multiplex PCR reads; one entry per CDR3 protein. The repertoire consists of around 370,000 distinct CDR3 sequences, with about 18% occurring once and the leading ten covering 40%. The sequenced sample was blood. These receptors were collected from a man between 18 and 29 years old with Graves' ophthalmopathy.

The rearrangement links TRBV2 to TRBJ2-7; D unresolved. V dropped 6 bases and J dropped 9 bases, with 27 bases sitting between them. The CDR3 contains 16 residues. CDR1 and CDR2 (germline): SNHLY, FYNNEI. CDR3 sequence reads: CASSQTRPPRAYRQYF. The CDR3 coding sequence is TGTGCCAGCAGCCAGACCAGACCACCCCGGGCCTACAGGCAGTACTTC.

This clonotype has ten or more counts. The chain is built from TRBV7-3 and TRBJ1-2; 12 bases map to TRBD1. Germline-derived CDR1 and CDR2 are SGHTA and FQGTGA. This CDR3 has 15 residues. With V trimmed by 5 bases and J by 7 bases, 8 bases remained unmatched. CDR3 DNA: TGTGCCAGCAGCGAAGGGACAGGGGGCATCGGTGGCTACACCTTC. Protein sequence: CASSEGTGGIGGYTF.

This clonotype was observed many times. The chain uses TRBV2 and TRBJ2-7; no firm D call. V dropped 5 bases and J dropped 3 bases, with 11 bases sitting between them. CDR3 length: 13 residues. The germline V gene has CDR1 SNHLY and CDR2 FYNNEI. The CDR3 sequence: CASSRGHGYEQYF. CDR3 nucleotides: TGTGCCAGCAGTCGAGGTCACGGCTACGAGCAGTACTTC.

This clonotype was seen repeatedly, ten times or more. V and J are TRBV6-1 and TRBJ2-7, with D uncertain. Germline values: CDR1 MNHNS, CDR2 SASEGT. CDR3 size: 12 residues. Trimming took 6 bases from V and 1 from J, leaving 7 bases between them. The CDR3 sequence: CASRDGSYEQYF. CDR3 DNA sequence: TGTGCCAGCAGGGACGGATCCTACGAGCAGTACTTC.

This clonotype was observed a few times. The rearrangement links TRBV29-1 to TRBJ2-2, with D unresolved. The CDR3 contains 13 residues. Germline V gives CDR1 SQVTM, CDR2 ANQGSEA. V lost 3 bases and J lost 4, with 9 bases in between. In nucleotides, the CDR3 is TGCAGCGTTGACCAGGCCACCACCGGGGAGCTGTTTTTT. As protein: CSVDQATTGELFF.

This clonotype came up many times. The genes are TRBV2 and TRBJ2-1; 7 nucleotides agree with TRBD1. The germline gives CDR1 SNHLY, CDR2 FYNNEI. This CDR3 has 14 residues. Germline trimming cut 4 bases from V and 5 bases from J; bases unmatched to any gene: 5. The CDR3 protein is CASSAYGQDNEQFF. In DNA form, the CDR3 reads TGTGCCAGCAGTGCGTACGGACAGGACAATGAGCAGTTCTTC.

This clonotype was recorded many times. The V and J genes are TRBV7-9 and TRBJ2-7; no firm D call. With 11 bases removed from V and 5 bases from J, the gap between germline ends came to 19 bases. There are 13 residues in the CDR3. Germline CDR1 and CDR2: SEHNR and FQNEAQ (reference sequence). The CDR3 sequence: CAVEDVNGNEQYF. The CDR3 region has the DNA TGTGCCGTTGAGGATGTTAATGGGAACGAGCAGTACTTC.

This clonotype was detected many times. The V and J genes are TRBV5-1 and TRBJ1-1; no reliable D call. The V and J ends lost 7 bases and 5 bases respectively, with 15 bases between them. CDR1 is SGHRS, CDR2 YFSETQ, per germline. The CDR3 totals 13 residues. CDR3: CASGPSPGTEAFF. The CDR3 bases are TGCGCCAGCGGCCCGAGTCCGGGGACTGAAGCTTTCTTT. The full variable domain, with the rest looked up from reference TRBV5-1 and TRBJ1-1, is KAGVTQTPRYLIKTRGQQVTLSCSPISGHRSVSWYQQTPGQGLQFLFEYFSETQRNKGNFPGRFSGRQFSNSRSEMNVSTLELGDSALYLCASGPSPGTEAFFGQGTRLTVV.

This clonotype was detected only a few times. The V call is TRBV5-6, the J call TRBJ2-7, with D possibly TRBD1 on 5 matching bases. In germline, CDR1 is SGHDT, CDR2 YYEEEE. The CDR3 spans 15 residues. The V end was cut by 1 base, the J end by 6 bases, with 17 bases between. CDR3 protein: CASSLRIGVRAEQYF. The DNA of the CDR3 is TGTGCCAGCAGCTTGAGGATAGGGGTTAGGGCCGAGCAGTACTTC.

This clonotype turned up a few times. The chain employs TRBV27 and TRBJ1-6; TRBD1 matches 8 bases. Germline loops: CDR1 MNHEY, CDR2 SMNVEV (reference sequence). V shed 4 bases and J 6 bases; nucleotides not matched to a gene: 8. CDR3 size: 16 residues. The CDR3 sequence: CASSWGGTGANSPLHF. CDR3 sequence (DNA): TGTGCCAGCAGTTGGGGCGGGACAGGCGCTAATTCACCCCTCCACTTT.

A note on this clonotype: A junction boundary mismatches the germline segment, possibly from a read error. The rearrangement joins TRBV6-1 to TRBJ1-2; 9 bases map to TRBD1. CDR3 length equals 14 residues. Germline V lookup: CDR1 MNHNS, CDR2 SASEGT. In DNA form, the CDR3 reads TGTGCCAGCAGTGATTCGTACGCCGGGACAGGGTCCGCCTTC. Translation: CASSDSYAGTGSAF.

This clonotype has a count of ten or more. The rearrangement links TRBV7-2 to TRBJ1-5, with D maybe TRBD1 (5 bases). Deletions cut 1 base from V and 6 bases from J, with 7 bases between. From germline, CDR1 is SGHTA and CDR2 FQGNSA. This CDR3 has 13 amino acids. CDR3 loop: CASSLVGAQPQHF. The CDR3 DNA reads TGTGCCAGCAGCTTAGTTGGGGCTCAGCCCCAGCATTTT.

This chain connects TRBV18 to TRBJ1-4; D uncertain. Germline CDR1 and CDR2: KGHSH and LQKENI. This CDR3 is built from 16 residues. With 4 bases removed from V and 1 base from J, the gap between germline ends came to 13 bases. The CDR3 DNA reads as TGTGCCAGCTCACGGCTGCTGGGCGGAACTAATGAAAAACTGTTTTTT. It is translated as CASSRLLGGTNEKLFF.

This clonotype came up a few times. The V call is TRBV9, the J call TRBJ2-7; D ambiguous. There are 14 residues in the CDR3. Germline V lookup: CDR1 SGDLS, CDR2 YYNGEE. V gave up 0 bases and J gave up 5 bases, with 12 bases separating them. CDR3 nucleotides: TGTGCCAGCAGCGTAGGGGGTACGGGCAACGAGCAGTACTTC. Residues: CASSVGGTGNEQYF.

This clonotype occurred a few times. The chain couples TRBV3-1 to TRBJ2-5; D gene ambiguous. V lost 4 bases to trimming and J lost 1 base, with 10 bases between them. The germline CDR1 and CDR2 sequences are LGHDT and YNNKEL (reference sequence). The length of the CDR3 is 14 residues. This CDR3 reads CASSLPASQETQYF. The CDR3 DNA follows: TGTGCCAGCAGCCTCCCTGCTAGCCAAGAGACCCAGTACTTC.

The gene calls are TRBV20-1 and TRBJ2-2; perhaps TRBD2 as D (6 bases). CDR1 is DFQATT and CDR2 is SNEGSKA in the germline V gene (reference sequence). V was shortened by 5 bases and J by 7 bases, with 17 bases between the two germline ends. This CDR3 has 14 amino acids. The CDR3 DNA sequence: TGCAGTGCTCGCTCGACCGGGGGAATCGGGGAGCTGTTTTTT. Translated, it gives CSARSTGGIGELFF.

The chain uses TRBV18 and TRBJ1-3; D call uncertain. The CDR3 contains 18 residues. Between the trimmed V and J ends, which lost 5 bases and 2 bases, there was a span of 22 bases. Germline assignment: CDR1 KGHSH and CDR2 LQKENI. As DNA, the CDR3 is TGTGCCAGCTCAGCGAGCACCATCGCGGGCAGCCCTGGAAACACCATATATTTT. It translates to CASSASTIAGSPGNTIYF.

This clonotype was detected many times. The gene calls are TRBV5-5 and TRBJ1-1; D ambiguous. Trimming took 0 bases from V and 7 from J, leaving 16 bases between them. This CDR3 spans 15 amino acids. The germline CDR1 and CDR2 sequences are SGHKS and YYEKEE (reference sequence). This chain's CDR3 is CASSLVWAVRGEAFF. In DNA, the CDR3 is TGTGCCAGCAGCTTGGTTTGGGCCGTTCGAGGTGAAGCTTTCTTT.

The rearrangement links TRBV20-1 to TRBJ2-4; D gene ambiguous. The V gene's germline CDR1 is DFQATT and CDR2 SNEGSKA (reference sequence). The CDR3 consists of 13 residues. The V and J ends lost 8 bases and 6 bases respectively, with 17 bases between them. Here the CDR3 reads CSQMTGNGNIQYF. The CDR3 bases are TGCAGTCAAATGACTGGAAATGGAAACATTCAGTACTTC.

The chain joins TRBV5-4 to TRBJ1-1; 7 bases match TRBD1. The CDR3 sequence is 14 residues long. The trim removed 3 bases at V and 6 bases at J, leaving 8 bases unmatched. Germline CDR1 SGHNT, CDR2 YYREEE (reference sequence). The CDR3 region has the DNA TGTGCCAGCAGCTCGGGACAGAAGGACGCTGAAGCTTTCTTT. It specifies CASSSGQKDAEAFF.

This clonotype has ten or more counts. The genes are TRBV28 and TRBJ1-2; possibly TRBD1 for D (5 bases). Between the trimmed V and J ends, which lost 2 bases and 7 bases, there was a span of 17 bases. Germline values: CDR1 MDHEN, CDR2 SYDVKM. The CDR3 sequence is 15 residues long. The CDR3 protein is CASSLGTAGQGGYTF. In DNA, the CDR3 is TGTGCCAGCAGTTTAGGCACAGCGGGTCAGGGTGGCTACACCTTC.

This clonotype has a single count. The chain uses TRBV3-1 and TRBJ2-5; no clear D. The last part of the DNA fits TRBJ2-1 better; the J call may be wrong. The CDR3 is made up of 15 amino acids. CDR1 and CDR2 from the germline V gene are LGHDT and YNNKEL (reference sequence). This CDR3 reads CASSLRALPKETQFF. The CDR3 nucleotides are TGTGCCAGCAGCCTTCGGGCTCTTCCCAAAGAGACCCAGTTCTTC.

As to this clonotype: A much larger clone differs by one base, so this may be a read error. This chain connects TRBV14 to TRBJ2-1; TRBD2 matches 8 bases. The CDR3 runs 14 residues. The germline V gene has CDR1 SGHDN and CDR2 FVKESK. The CDR3 bases are TGTGTCAGCGGGGGCGGGGACACCTACAATGAGCAGTTCTTC. Protein product: CVSGGGDTYNEQFF.

The chain is built from TRBV6-1 and TRBJ2-5, with 7 bases that match TRBD1. From germline, CDR1 is MNHNS and CDR2 SASEGT. This CDR3 contains 16 residues. V shed 5 bases and J 5 bases; nucleotides not matched to a gene: 14. The CDR3 DNA reads TGTGCCAGCAGTCCCCCGGGACAGCCGTTCCGGGAGACCCAGTACTTC. It specifies CASSPPGQPFRETQYF.

The rearrangement links TRBV3-1 to TRBJ2-5; 7 bases line up with TRBD2. The germline V gene encodes CDR1 LGHDT and CDR2 YNNKEL (reference sequence). Trimming at V came to 0 bases and at J to 0 bases, leaving 10 bases not matched to a gene. This CDR3 region has 18 residues. Here the CDR3 reads CASSQDLMSGVYQETQYF. The DNA for the CDR3 is TGTGCCAGCAGCCAAGATTTAATGAGCGGGGTGTACCAAGAGACCCAGTACTTC.

This clonotype has a count of ten or more. This chain links TRBV2 with TRBJ2-7; D may be TRBD1 or TRBD2 (6 bases each). Germline-derived CDR1 and CDR2 are SNHLY and FYNNEI. The CDR3 is made up of 16 amino acids. Trimming left V 7 bases short and J 1 base short, with 20 bases between. The CDR3 DNA sequence: TGTGCCAGCAATCGAGGGTCCGCGGGACAATCCTACGAGCAGTACTTC. Its protein is CASNRGSAGQSYEQYF.

This clonotype was observed at least ten times. The rearrangement uses TRBV2 and TRBJ1-2; 10 bases fit TRBD1. V gave up 6 bases and J gave up 4 bases; unmatched junction bases: 5. The CDR3 loop spans 14 amino acids. Germline loops: CDR1 SNHLY, CDR2 FYNNEI. The CDR3 DNA is TGTGCCAGCAGGGGGGACAGGGGTATCTATGGCTACACCTTC. This codes for CASRGDRGIYGYTF.

The V gene is TRBV7-3, the J gene TRBJ1-1; 8 bases agree with TRBD1. The germline V gene encodes CDR1 SGHTA and CDR2 FQGTGA. Trimming took 5 bases from V and 7 from J; bases not matched to a gene: 18. This CDR3 region has 17 residues. CDR3 nucleotides: TGTGCCAGCAGCATCCCCCGCGGGGGGGGCAGGGGGCTTGAAGCTTTCTTT. Its protein is CASSIPRGGGRGLEAFF.

Regarding this clonotype: Given the absence of the conserved phenylalanine or tryptophan at the CDR3 end, a read error is likely. The CDR3 nucleotides read TGTGCCAGCAGTTACCCCGGGCAGGGAGAGAGTGGCTACACCCTC. Translated, it gives CASSYPGQGESGYTL. The chain is built from TRBV28 and TRBJ1-2; TRBD1 is a possible D gene (5 bases). The V end was cut by 4 bases, the J end by 7 bases, with 19 bases between. Per the germline V gene, CDR1 is MDHEN and CDR2 is SYDVKM. The CDR3 extends over 15 amino acids.

This clonotype occurred a few times. This chain uses TRBV18 with TRBJ2-3; 9 bases are a match to TRBD2. This CDR3 spans 14 amino acids. J gave up 6 bases and V 5 bases, and 6 bases lay outside the gene matches. The germline gives CDR1 KGHSH, CDR2 LQKENI. The CDR3 bases are TGTGCCAGCTCATCTCAGCGGGGGGAGGATACGCAGTATTTT. Protein sequence: CASSSQRGEDTQYF.